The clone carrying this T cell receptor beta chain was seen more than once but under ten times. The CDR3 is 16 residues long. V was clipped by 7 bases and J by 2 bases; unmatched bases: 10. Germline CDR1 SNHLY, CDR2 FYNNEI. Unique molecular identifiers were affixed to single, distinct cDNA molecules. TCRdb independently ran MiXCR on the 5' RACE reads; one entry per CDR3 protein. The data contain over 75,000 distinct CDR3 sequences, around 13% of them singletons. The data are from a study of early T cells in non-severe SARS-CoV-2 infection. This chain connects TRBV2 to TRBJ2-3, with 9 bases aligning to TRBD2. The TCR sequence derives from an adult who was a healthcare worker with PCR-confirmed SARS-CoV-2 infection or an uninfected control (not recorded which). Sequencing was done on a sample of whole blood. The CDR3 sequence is CASNEGTSFTTDTQYF. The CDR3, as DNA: TGTGCCAGCAACGAGGGGACTAGCTTTACCACAGATACGCAGTATTTT.